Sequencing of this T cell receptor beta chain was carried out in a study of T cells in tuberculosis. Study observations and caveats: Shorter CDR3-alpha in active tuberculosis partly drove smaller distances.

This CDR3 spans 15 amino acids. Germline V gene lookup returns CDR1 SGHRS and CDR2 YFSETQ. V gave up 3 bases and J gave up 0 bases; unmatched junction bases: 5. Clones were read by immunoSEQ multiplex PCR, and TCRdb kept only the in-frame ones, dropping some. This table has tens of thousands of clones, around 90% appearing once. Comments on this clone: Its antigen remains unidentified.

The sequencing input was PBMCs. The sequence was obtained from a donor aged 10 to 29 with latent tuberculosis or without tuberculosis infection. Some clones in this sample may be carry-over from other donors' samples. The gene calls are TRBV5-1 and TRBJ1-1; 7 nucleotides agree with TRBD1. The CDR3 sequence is CASSWTGPMNTEAFF. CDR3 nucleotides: TGCGCCAGCAGCTGGACAGGACCCATGAACACTGAAGCTTTCTTT.